This TCR beta chain emerged from a study of OX40 agonist ivuxolimab in advanced cancers. For context, the study as a whole: Ivuxolimab was an agonistic, fully human IgG2 monoclonal antibody directed against OX40 (CD134), a costimulatory receptor. Peripheral TCRbeta sequencing was intended to test whether TCR sequence diversity was altered and clonal T-cell expansion was caused by ivuxolimab. Patients were allowed to have had prior anti-PD-1, anti-PD-L1 or anti-CTLA-4 therapy, and approximately 40% of the dose-escalation patients had been treated with checkpoint inhibitors. In the dose-escalation cohort, around four fifths of patients were male, and the mean age was approximately 60 years, with a range of roughly 20 to 80. Partial responses occurred in three dose-escalation patients, of whom one had hepatocellular carcinoma and two had cutaneous melanoma. Intravenous ivuxolimab was administered to patients every 2 weeks at six dose levels: 0.01, 0.1, 0.3, 1.5, 3 and 10 mg/kg. The paper covers the monotherapy dose-escalation part of the phase I ivuxolimab trial, which included N of about 56 patients. Of the approximately 54 dose-escalation patients, hepatocellular carcinoma was present in about 20, melanoma in approximately 15, renal cell carcinoma in 9 and head and neck cancer in 9.

General conclusions and limits of the study: Low levels of normalized T-cell clonal expansion were also shown by some nonresponding patients. Clonal expansion of both CD4+ and CD8+ blood T cells was observed from baseline to week 6 at doses 0.1 to 3.0 mg/kg. After ivuxolimab, expanded clones were on average more numerous among CD8+ T cells than among CD4+ T cells. In partial responders in the 0.1-3.0 mg/kg groups, normalized peripheral clonal expansion was found to be among the lowest, especially among CD8+ T cells. Antigen specificity was not determined for the clonally expanded peripheral T cells.

Comment on this clone: This clone's antigen is unknown. No base quality values were provided; no much bigger clone lies one nucleotide off.

To sequence the TCRbeta CDR3 region, genomic DNA was isolated from the sorted cells. TCRbeta CDR3 regions were sequenced using the immunoSEQ Assay. In its TCRdb copy, this immuneACCESS table keeps in-frame sequences only and misses some clones. Where compared with another copy, unresolved V genes explain less than half of these, and the others have no known cause. The sample table holds over 55,000 clones, of which around 90% were seen once. Clones ranked in the top ten supply 3% to 4% of the sample. Patients with autoimmune disease history or receiving systemic immunosuppression were excluded from the trial. Peripheral blood for TCR sequencing was collected from all dose cohorts at baseline, on cycle 4 day 1, and on cycle 7 day 1. The samples were taken from a phase I, first-in-human, multicenter, open-label dose-escalation trial of ivuxolimab. Adults with locally advanced or metastatic melanoma, renal cell, hepatocellular, or head and neck squamous cell carcinoma were enrolled in the trial. CD4+ and CD8+ T cells were sorted separately from peripheral blood before TCR sequencing.

Trimming costs V 7 bases and J 2 bases, and their ends lie 18 bases apart. CDR1 and CDR2 (LNHDA, SQIVND) derive from the germline V gene (reference sequence). There are 16 amino acids in the CDR3, from cysteine to phenylalanine inclusive. The sequence is cut down to CDR3 DNA, 48 bases in frame from base 1. The starting material was CD4+ or CD8+ T cells sorted from blood, obtained in a trial of the OX40 agonist ivuxolimab. The receptor was derived from an adult with an advanced solid tumor such as melanoma, head and neck, liver or kidney cancer. The V gene is TRBV19 and the J gene is TRBJ1-5; 5 matching bases give a weak D call of TRBD1. In nucleotide form, the sequence is TGTGCCAGTAATAGTGGGACCAGGGCAGGCAATCAGCCCCAGCATTTT. Translated, this is CASNSGTRAGNQPQHF.